Below are 27 T cell receptor beta chains sequenced from a single sample in a study of T cell responses to AZD1222 COVID-19 vaccine. Produced via immunoSEQ multiplex PCR; TCRdb's table is partial and in-frame only. The sample lists under 200,000 clones, around 90% seen once, with about 3.5% in the top ten. The sequencing used peripheral blood, collected 28 days after the second dose of the MenACWY control vaccine. The receptors here all came from an adult who received the MenACWY meningococcal vaccine as a control.

CDR3 nucleotide sequence: TGCGCCAGCAGCCAAGATCGACAGGGTGCGGATGGCTACACCTTC. This sequence encodes CASSQDRQGADGYTF. The rearrangement joins TRBV4-1 to TRBJ1-2; 7 bases are shared with TRBD1. CDR1 MGHRA and CDR2 YSYEKL come from the germline V gene. V lost 0 bases and J lost 6; bases outside the gene matches: 7. The CDR3 contains 15 residues.

The chain has TRBV11-3 and TRBJ2-1; no definite D call. V shed 7 bases and J shed 9 bases, with 13 bases lying between them. The CDR3 is made up of 12 amino acids. Germline loops: CDR1 SGHNT, CDR2 YENEEA. The CDR3 sequence is CASTPNSLEQFF. The CDR3 coding sequence is TGTGCCAGCACCCCTAACAGTCTTGAGCAGTTCTTC.

This chain links TRBV4-2 with TRBJ1-3, with D maybe TRBD1 (6 bases). The V and J ends lost 0 bases and 0 bases respectively, with 9 bases between them. From germline, CDR1 is LGHNA and CDR2 YNFKEQ. CDR3 length: 16 residues. CDR3 DNA: TGTGCCAGCAGCCAAGAGAGGACAGTCTCTGGAAACACCATATATTTT. As protein: CASSQERTVSGNTIYF.

The rearrangement links TRBV19 to TRBJ1-5; maybe TRBD1 (5 bases). Germline CDR1 and CDR2: LNHDA and SQIVND (reference sequence). This CDR3 has 16 residues. Trimming removed 1 base from V and 5 bases from J, with 15 bases in between. DNA of the CDR3: TGTGCCAGTAGTATAGTGACAGCCGGGGGGTATCAGCCCCAGCATTTT. It specifies CASSIVTAGGYQPQHF.

This chain uses TRBV4-3 with TRBJ2-7; 13 bases align to TRBD2. The CDR3 is 15 residues long. In germline, CDR1 is LGHNA, CDR2 YSLEER. Trimming cost V 5 bases and J 2 bases; bases outside gene matches: 3. DNA for the CDR3: TGCGCCAGCAGCGGCGGGACTAGCGGGACCTACGAGCAGTACTTC. This gives the protein CASSGGTSGTYEQYF.

The genes are TRBV6-6 and TRBJ2-5, with 8 positions matching TRBD1. The CDR3 covers 15 residues. Germline loops: CDR1 MNHNY, CDR2 SVGAGI (reference sequence). J was trimmed by 5 bases and V by 6 bases; bases with no gene match: 11. CDR3 sequence reads: CASSAVRGLAETQYF. The CDR3 region has the DNA TGTGCCAGCAGCGCCGTCAGGGGGCTGGCTGAGACCCAGTACTTC.

The rearrangement joins TRBV9 to TRBJ2-5; tentative D call: TRBD2 (6 bases). The CDR3 consists of 13 residues. Germline CDR1 SGDLS, CDR2 YYNGEE. V lost 3 bases to trimming and J lost 9 bases, with 15 bases between them. CDR3 loop: CASSGAGSGPQYF. The DNA of the CDR3 is TGTGCCAGCAGCGGGGCGGGGTCAGGGCCCCAGTACTTC.

J is TRBJ2-1 and V is TRBV19; the D is unclear. In germline, CDR1 is LNHDA, CDR2 SQIVND (reference sequence). This CDR3 has 15 residues. V was cut by 5 bases and J by 0 bases, with 11 bases left in between. The CDR3 protein is CASSSQLSSYNEQFF. DNA of the CDR3: TGTGCCAGTAGTTCACAGCTAAGCTCCTACAATGAGCAGTTCTTC.

V and J are TRBV2 and TRBJ1-2; D is ambiguous. Germline V CDR1 and CDR2: SNHLY, FYNNEI. V was pared by 1 base and J by 8 bases, with 14 bases between. The CDR3 has 14 amino acids. In nucleotides, the CDR3 is TGTGCCAGCAGTGAAGGGCAGGTGCTGGGAGGCTACACCTTC. This translates into CASSEGQVLGGYTF.

V usage is TRBV5-6 and J usage is TRBJ2-7, with D hard to call. The CDR3 is 16 residues long. Looked up from germline, CDR1 is SGHDT and CDR2 is YYEEEE. V was shortened by 4 bases and J by 1 base, with 18 bases between the two germline ends. CDR3 region: CASSSPRTGASYEQYF. CDR3 nucleotides: TGTGCCAGCAGCAGCCCACGTACCGGCGCGTCCTACGAGCAGTACTTC.

V gene TRBV19 combines with J gene TRBJ1-1, with D tentatively TRBD1 (6 bases). V lost 0 bases and J lost 6, with 11 bases in between. Germline loops: CDR1 LNHDA, CDR2 SQIVND (reference sequence). The length of the CDR3 is 14 residues. In DNA form, the CDR3 reads TGTGCCAGTAGTATAGAAAGGGGACACGCTGAAGCTTTCTTT. It encodes CASSIERGHAEAFF. Full variable domain (remainder filled in from reference TRBV19 and TRBJ1-1): DGGITQSPKYLFRKEGQNVTLSCEQNLNHDAMYWYRQDPGQGLRLIYYSQIVNDFQKGDIAEGYSVSREKKESFPLTVTSAQKNPTAFYLCASSIERGHAEAFFGQGTRLTVV.

The chain links TRBV6-1 to TRBJ1-1; unclear D gene. Trimming took 4 bases from V and 4 from J, leaving 19 bases between them. This CDR3 has 16 amino acids. Germline CDR1 is MNHNS and CDR2 is SASEGT. The CDR3 is CASSGLRALLSTEAFF. CDR3 nucleotide sequence: TGTGCCAGCAGTGGTTTGAGGGCACTGCTCAGCACTGAAGCTTTCTTT.

V is TRBV15 and J is TRBJ2-1, with a possible D match to TRBD1 (5 bases). CDR3 length equals 12 residues. The V gene's germline CDR1 is LNHNV and CDR2 YYDKDF (reference sequence). Trimming took off 7 bases at V and 2 bases at J, with 6 bases between the two ends. CDR3 sequence reads: CATKGAYNEQFF. The CDR3 DNA reads as TGTGCCACCAAAGGGGCCTACAATGAGCAGTTCTTC.

The V gene is TRBV6-5, the J gene TRBJ2-1, with a tentative D call TRBD2 (5 bases). The CDR3 spans 14 residues. Trimming pared 7 bases from V and 1 base from J, leaving 11 bases between. The germline CDR1 and CDR2 sequences are MNHEY and SVGAGI. CDR3 loop: CASKREWSYNEQFF. CDR3 nucleotide sequence: TGTGCCAGCAAACGGGAATGGTCCTACAATGAGCAGTTCTTC.

This chain joins TRBV4-1 and TRBJ1-5; D is ambiguous. The V and J ends lost 1 base and 4 bases respectively, with 11 bases between them. Germline V gene lookup returns CDR1 MGHRA and CDR2 YSYEKL. CDR3 size: 15 residues. In DNA, the CDR3 is TGCGCCAGCAGCCAAGTTGGCGGCCGAAATCAGCCCCAGCATTTT. Encoded protein: CASSQVGGRNQPQHF.

The rearrangement joins TRBV27 to TRBJ2-7; 8 nucleotides match TRBD1. The J segment lost 5 bases and the V segment lost 3 bases, leaving 6 bases of the junction unmatched. CDR3 size: 14 residues. The germline gives CDR1 MNHEY, CDR2 SMNVEV (reference sequence). The CDR3 sequence is CASSFHGQGNEQYF. CDR3 bases: TGTGCCAGCAGTTTTCACGGACAGGGTAACGAGCAGTACTTC.

This clone was seen only once. The chain is built from TRBV19 and TRBJ2-3; 8 bases agree with TRBD2. Germline loops: CDR1 LNHDA, CDR2 SQIVND (reference sequence). The CDR3 totals 16 residues. Germline trimming cut 3 bases from V and 1 base from J; bases unmatched to any gene: 6. DNA for the CDR3: TGTGCCAGTAGTATTCCCGCGGGAGGACGCACAGATACGCAGTATTTT. Protein product: CASSIPAGGRTDTQYF.

The chain recombines TRBV4-3 with TRBJ1-2; tentative D call: TRBD1 (6 bases). Trimming pared 0 bases from V and 8 bases from J, leaving 13 bases between. There are 14 residues in the CDR3. Germline loops: CDR1 LGHNA, CDR2 YSLEER. CDR3: CASSQDSGRGGYTF. In DNA, the CDR3 is TGCGCCAGCAGCCAAGATTCGGGAAGGGGGGGCTACACCTTC.

The chain links TRBV27 to TRBJ2-3; TRBD1 agrees at 8 bases. CDR1 and CDR2 from the germline V gene are MNHEY and SMNVEV (reference sequence). This CDR3 has 14 amino acids. With V trimmed by 2 bases and J by 6 bases, 4 bases remained unmatched. CDR3 coding DNA: TGTGCCAGCAGTTTAGGACAGGGTGTTGATACGCAGTATTTT. Its protein is CASSLGQGVDTQYF.

This clone has just one count. This sequence joins TRBV19 and TRBJ1-5; D is unclear. Trimming removed 7 bases at V and 5 bases at J, with 18 bases between. Germline V gene lookup returns CDR1 LNHDA and CDR2 SQIVND (reference sequence). This CDR3 contains 15 residues. The CDR3: CASTPRYFGDQPQHF. The DNA for the CDR3 is TGTGCCAGTACCCCAAGGTACTTCGGCGATCAGCCCCAGCATTTT.

This chain uses TRBV4-2 with TRBJ1-1; weak D call: TRBD1 (6 bases). From germline, CDR1 is LGHNA and CDR2 YNFKEQ. V lost 3 bases to trimming and J lost 4 bases, with 15 bases between them. This CDR3 is 15 amino acids long. CDR3 in DNA: TGTGCCAGCAGCCATCCCGGGACAAGGAGCACTGAAGCTTTCTTT. Translated, it gives CASSHPGTRSTEAFF.

The gene calls are TRBV19 and TRBJ1-5; D remains unclear. V shed 1 base and J shed 7 bases, with 11 bases lying between them. This CDR3 has 14 amino acids. The germline V gene encodes CDR1 LNHDA and CDR2 SQIVND (reference sequence). In DNA form, the CDR3 reads TGTGCCAGTAGTATAGGGACGTTTCAACAGCCCCAGCATTTT. Translated: CASSIGTFQQPQHF.

CDR3 nucleotides: TGTGCCAGCAGACCGACTACCCCCTACAATGAGCAGTTCTTC. Its protein product is CASRPTTPYNEQFF. The gene calls are TRBV7-2 and TRBJ2-1; tentatively, D is TRBD2 (5 bases). Germline loops: CDR1 SGHTA, CDR2 FQGNSA. The CDR3 runs 14 residues. Between the trimmed V and J ends, which lost 6 bases and 2 bases, there was a span of 11 bases.

The chain is built from TRBV6-2 or TRBV6-3 and TRBJ2-7; TRBD1 matches at 7 bases. The CDR3 spans 14 residues. Germline trimming cut 2 bases from V and 12 bases from J; bases unmatched to any gene: 13. Germline V gene data show CDR1 as MNHEY and CDR2 as SVGEGT. CDR3: CASSYHSLSTGLYF. The CDR3 nucleotides are TGTGCCAGCAGTTACCACTCGCTTTCGACAGGGTTGTACTTC.

J is TRBJ1-1 and V is TRBV19; D not certain. Germline V gene data show CDR1 as LNHDA and CDR2 as SQIVND (reference sequence). V gave up 3 bases and J gave up 5 bases, with 13 bases separating them. This CDR3 comprises 14 residues. The CDR3 spells CASSIDHARTEAFF. CDR3 sequence (DNA): TGTGCCAGTAGTATTGACCACGCGAGGACTGAAGCTTTCTTT.

This clone has a single count. The V and J genes are TRBV30 and TRBJ1-6; 9 bases are a match to TRBD1. With 6 bases clipped from V and 10 bases from J, the junction kept 13 bases outside the gene matches. In germline, CDR1 is GTSNPN, CDR2 SVGIG (reference sequence). The CDR3 is 15 residues long. CDR3 amino acids: CACQGTGSRLSPLHF. In DNA, the CDR3 is TGTGCCTGTCAGGGGACAGGGAGTCGGTTGTCACCCCTCCACTTT.

V and J are TRBV7-3 and TRBJ2-5; D is undetermined. This CDR3 comprises 15 residues. Germline CDR1 is SGHTA and CDR2 is FQGTGA. V was cut by 4 bases and J by 5 bases, with 17 bases left in between. The DNA for the CDR3 is TGTGCCAGCAGCTCAGGAACCGGGTTAATGGAGACCCAGTACTTC. Protein sequence: CASSSGTGLMETQYF.